This paragraph covers one T cell receptor (beta chain) sequence. This sample is drawn from a study of blood T cell repertoires in COVID-19. Overall study: Sample material is recorded as cDNA or gDNA derived from T cells, B-cell-depleted T cells, or PBMCs.

The V end was cut by 6 bases, the J end by 1 base, with 7 bases between. Germline CDR1 reads SGHRS; CDR2 reads YFSETQ. The CDR3 loop spans 13 amino acids. The table came from immunoSEQ multiplex PCR; TCRdb's copy has only in-frame clones and leaves some out. The sample has more than 150,000 clones, 90% to 95% seen once; the top ten hold 0.6% to 0.9%. The chain recombines TRBV5-1 with TRBJ1-4; unclear D gene. The sequencing sample was made of peripheral blood. The receptor was derived from a young man with COVID-19, enrolled during active disease. CDR3 region: CASKTGTNEKLFF. The DNA of the CDR3 is TGCGCCAGCAAGACTGGAACTAATGAAAAACTGTTTTTT.